Below are 2 T cell receptor beta chains sequenced from a single sample in a study of blood T cell repertoires in COVID-19. TCRdb keeps only in-frame clones here, not all; method: immunoSEQ multiplex PCR. The profile shows 100,000 to 150,000 clones, approximately 86% of them singletons. Sequenced: peripheral blood. The receptor source for this set is a woman aged 65 to 85 with COVID-19, enrolled during active disease.

The chain is built from TRBV7-9 and TRBJ2-3, with TRBD1 matching 7 bases. The V gene's germline CDR1 is SEHNR and CDR2 FQNEAQ (reference sequence). V shed 5 bases, J shed 3 bases, and the junction held 11 bases outside the gene matches. The CDR3 totals 16 residues. In DNA form, the CDR3 reads TGTGCCAGCAGCCTCATTGACAGGGTGTTGACAGATACGCAGTATTTT. This sequence encodes CASSLIDRVLTDTQYF. Variable domain in full (rest from reference TRBV7-9 and TRBJ2-3): DTGVSQNPRHKITKRGQNVTFRCDPISEHNRLYWYRQTLGQGPEFLTYFQNEAQLEKSRLLSDRFSAERPKGSFSTLEIQRTEQGDSAMYLCASSLIDRVLTDTQYFGPGTRLTVL.

J is TRBJ2-7 and V is TRBV2, with 7 positions matching TRBD1. Germline V CDR1 and CDR2: SNHLY, FYNNEI. Unmatched junction bases numbered 8, after V lost 4 bases and J lost 2 bases. The CDR3 is 15 residues long. CDR3 DNA: TGTGCCAGCAGTGTTGGGCAGGGGGAGCCCTACGAGCAGTACTTC. Translating it yields CASSVGQGEPYEQYF.